The 8 T cell receptor beta chains below were found in one sample sequenced in a study of Ad26.COV2.S vaccination and SARS-CoV-2 variants. Sequencing used immunoSEQ multiplex PCR; TCRdb keeps in-frame clones, though not all of them. The sample shows approximately 480,000 clones, around 85% of them seen only once. Treatment specified: roughly 18 received Ad26.COV2.S at low or high dose, single or two shots; 5 received placebo; per-sample allocation not given. Samples analyzed were those drawn on day 63 after the first vaccine or placebo injection. The specimen comprised peripheral blood, sampled in a trial of Ad26.COV2.S vaccine versus placebo. The source of these receptors is a person aged 18-65 years who received the Ad26.COV2.S COVID-19 vaccine or a placebo.

The gene calls are TRBV2 and TRBJ1-3; the D is unclear. This CDR3 has 14 residues. V was shortened by 3 bases and J by 4 bases, with 10 bases between the two germline ends. Germline CDR1 and CDR2: SNHLY and FYNNEI. This CDR3 is CASSDGWQGNTIYF. In DNA, the CDR3 is TGTGCCAGCAGTGACGGTTGGCAGGGAAACACCATATATTTT.

This clone was counted a few times. CDR3 nucleotide sequence: TGTGCCAGTAGTATAGCGGGGACAGGGAGCGTGAACACTGAAGCTTTCTTT. Amino acid sequence: CASSIAGTGSVNTEAFF. The chain has TRBV19 and TRBJ1-1, with 9 nucleotides matching TRBD1. The V gene's germline CDR1 is LNHDA and CDR2 SQIVND (reference sequence). The CDR3 is 17 residues long. The ends lost 1 base at V and 0 bases at J; junction bases unmatched: 6.

This rearrangement joins TRBV7-8 to TRBJ1-5; D gene uncertain. The CDR3 runs 15 residues. V was cut by 5 bases and J by 0 bases, with 11 bases left in between. Germline values: CDR1 SGHVS, CDR2 FQNEAQ. CDR3 nucleotides: TGTGCCAGCAGCCCAGAGCCAATTAGCAATCAGCCCCAGCATTTT. Residues: CASSPEPISNQPQHF.

The gene calls are TRBV5-4 and TRBJ2-7, with D possibly being TRBD1 (6 bases). Trimming shortened V by 5 bases and J by 7 bases, and 22 bases separated the two germline ends. The CDR3 loop spans 15 amino acids. Germline V CDR1 and CDR2: SGHNT, YYREEE (reference sequence). The CDR3 region is CASSSLQGMSPEQYF. The CDR3 region has the DNA TGTGCCAGCAGTTCCCTGCAGGGGATGAGCCCTGAGCAGTACTTC.

The CDR3 DNA reads as TGTGCCACTGGGGGACACCAGAATGAAAAACTGTTTTTT. It is translated as CATGGHQNEKLFF. The rearrangement links TRBV12-3 or TRBV12-4 to TRBJ1-4, with D possibly being TRBD1 (6 bases). The CDR3 consists of 13 residues. The V and J ends lost 10 bases and 5 bases respectively, with 14 bases between them.

The V call is TRBV5-4, the J call TRBJ2-1; a weak D match, TRBD2 (6 bases). Germline V gives CDR1 SGHNT, CDR2 YYREEE (reference sequence). The CDR3 spans 15 residues. V shed 0 bases and J shed 3 bases, with 10 bases lying between them. CDR3 protein: CASSLGDFFYNEQFF. The CDR3 DNA follows: TGTGCCAGCAGCTTGGGGGACTTCTTCTACAATGAGCAGTTCTTC.

The chain joins TRBV4-3 to TRBJ2-1, with 9 bases fitting TRBD2. After removal of 1 base from V and 0 bases from J, the junction contained 4 bases not matched to a gene. This CDR3 comprises 17 residues. Germline CDR1 LGHNA, CDR2 YSLEER. The CDR3 DNA sequence: TGCGCCAGCAGCCAAGGTTGGGGACTAGCCTCCTACAATGAGCAGTTCTTC. Residues: CASSQGWGLASYNEQFF.

The rearrangement links TRBV18 to TRBJ2-7, with D possibly matching TRBD2 (6 bases). V was clipped by 0 bases and J by 4 bases, with 13 bases between them. CDR3 size: 15 residues. The germline V gene has CDR1 KGHSH and CDR2 LQKENI. CDR3 nucleotides: TGTGCCAGCTCACCACCCCTCAGCGGGTTATACGAGCAGTACTTC. Protein sequence: CASSPPLSGLYEQYF.